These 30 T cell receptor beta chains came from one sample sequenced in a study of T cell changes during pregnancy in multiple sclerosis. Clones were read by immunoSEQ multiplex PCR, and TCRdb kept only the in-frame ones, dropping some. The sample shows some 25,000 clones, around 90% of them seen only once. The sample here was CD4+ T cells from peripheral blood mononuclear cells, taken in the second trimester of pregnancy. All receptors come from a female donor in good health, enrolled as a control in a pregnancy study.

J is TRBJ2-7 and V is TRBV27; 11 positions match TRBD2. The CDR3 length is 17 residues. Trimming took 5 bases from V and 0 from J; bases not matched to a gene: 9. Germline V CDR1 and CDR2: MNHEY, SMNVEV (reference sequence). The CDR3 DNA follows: TGTGCCAGCAGTCTGAACCGACTAGCGGGACCCTCCTACGAGCAGTACTTC. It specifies CASSLNRLAGPSYEQYF.

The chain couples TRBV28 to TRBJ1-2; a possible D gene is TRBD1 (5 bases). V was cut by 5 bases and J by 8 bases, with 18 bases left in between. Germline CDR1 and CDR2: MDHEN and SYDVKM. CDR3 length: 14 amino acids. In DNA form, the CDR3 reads TGTGCCAGCAGTCTTCGGGCGGGGGGTTTGGGCTACACCTTC. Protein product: CASSLRAGGLGYTF.

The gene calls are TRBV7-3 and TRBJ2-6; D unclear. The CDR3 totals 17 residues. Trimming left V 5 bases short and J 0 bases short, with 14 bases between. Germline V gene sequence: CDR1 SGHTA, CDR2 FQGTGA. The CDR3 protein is CASSPRGLSSGANVLTF. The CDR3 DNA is TGTGCCAGCAGCCCGCGAGGTCTCAGCTCTGGGGCCAACGTCCTGACTTTC. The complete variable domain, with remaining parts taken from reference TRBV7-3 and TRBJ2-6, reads GAGVSQTPSNKVTEKGKYVELRCDPISGHTALYWYRQSLGQGPEFLIYFQGTGAADDSGLPNDRFFAVRPEGSVSTLKIQRTERGDSAVYLCASSPRGLSSGANVLTFGAGSRLTVL.

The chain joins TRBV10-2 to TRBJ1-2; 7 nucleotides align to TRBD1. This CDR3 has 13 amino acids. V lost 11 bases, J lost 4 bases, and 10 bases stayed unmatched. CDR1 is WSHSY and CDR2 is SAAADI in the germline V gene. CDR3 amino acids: CAATSDRSYGYTF. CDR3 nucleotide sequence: TGCGCCGCCACTTCGGACAGGAGCTATGGCTACACCTTC.

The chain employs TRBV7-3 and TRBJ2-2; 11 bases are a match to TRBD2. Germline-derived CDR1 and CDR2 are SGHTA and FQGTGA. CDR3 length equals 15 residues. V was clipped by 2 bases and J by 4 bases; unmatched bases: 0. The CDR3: CASSLLAGGTGELFF. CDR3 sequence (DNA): TGTGCCAGCAGCTTACTAGCGGGGGGCACCGGGGAGCTGTTTTTT.

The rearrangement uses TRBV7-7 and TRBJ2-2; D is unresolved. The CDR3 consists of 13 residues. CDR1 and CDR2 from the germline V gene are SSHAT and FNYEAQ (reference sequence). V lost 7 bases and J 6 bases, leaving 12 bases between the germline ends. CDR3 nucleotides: TGTGCCAGCACCAATTATCGGGCCGGGGAGCTGTTTTTT. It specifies CASTNYRAGELFF.

CDR3 region: CASSALKQGHYGYTF. As DNA, the CDR3 is TGTGCCAGCAGTGCCCTTAAACAGGGGCACTATGGCTACACCTTC. V is TRBV2 and J is TRBJ1-2; 7 bases are shared with TRBD1. There are 15 residues in the CDR3. V shed 4 bases and J 3 bases; nucleotides not matched to a gene: 8. The germline V gene has CDR1 SNHLY and CDR2 FYNNEI.

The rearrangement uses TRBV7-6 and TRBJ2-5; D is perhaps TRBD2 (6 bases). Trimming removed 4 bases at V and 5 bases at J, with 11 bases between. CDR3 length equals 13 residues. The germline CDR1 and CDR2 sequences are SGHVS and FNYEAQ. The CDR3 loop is CASSSGLVETQYF. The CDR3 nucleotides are TGTGCCAGCAGCTCGGGACTGGTGGAGACCCAGTACTTC. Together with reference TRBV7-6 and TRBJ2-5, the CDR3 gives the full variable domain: GAGVSQSPRYKVTKRGQDVALRCDPISGHVSLYWYRQALGQGPEFLTYFNYEAQQDKSGLPNDRFSAERPEGSISTLTIQRTEQRDSAMYRCASSSGLVETQYFGPGTRLLVL.

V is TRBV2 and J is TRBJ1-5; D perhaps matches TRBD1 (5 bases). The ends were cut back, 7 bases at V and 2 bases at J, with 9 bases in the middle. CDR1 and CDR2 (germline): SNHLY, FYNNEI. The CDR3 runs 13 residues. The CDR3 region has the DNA TGTGCCAGCACGGGGGATGGCAATCAGCCCCAGCATTTT. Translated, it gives CASTGDGNQPQHF. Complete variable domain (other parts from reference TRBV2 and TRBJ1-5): EPEVTQTPSHQVTQMGQEVILRCVPISNHLYFYWYRQILGQKVEFLVSFYNNEISEKSEIFDDQFSVERPDGSNFTLKIRSTKLEDSAMYFCASTGDGNQPQHFGDGTRLSIL.

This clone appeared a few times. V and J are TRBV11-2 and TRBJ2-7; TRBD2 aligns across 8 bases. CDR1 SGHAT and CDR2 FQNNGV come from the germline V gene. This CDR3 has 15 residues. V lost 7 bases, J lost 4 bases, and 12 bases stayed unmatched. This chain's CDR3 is CASNPGGFWDYEQYF. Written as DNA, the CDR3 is TGTGCCAGCAACCCGGGGGGGTTTTGGGATTACGAGCAGTACTTC.

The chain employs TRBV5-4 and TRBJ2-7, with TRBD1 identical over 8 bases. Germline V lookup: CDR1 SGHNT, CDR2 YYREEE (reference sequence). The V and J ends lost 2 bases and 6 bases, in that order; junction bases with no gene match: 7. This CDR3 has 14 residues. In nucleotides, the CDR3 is TGTGCCAGCAGCTTTCTAGGACAGGGCTCCGAGCAGTACTTC. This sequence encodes CASSFLGQGSEQYF.

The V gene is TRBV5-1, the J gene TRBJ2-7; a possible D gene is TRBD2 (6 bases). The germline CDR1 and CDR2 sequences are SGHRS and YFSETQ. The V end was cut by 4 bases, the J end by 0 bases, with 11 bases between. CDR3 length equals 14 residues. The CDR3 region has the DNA TGCGCCAGCAGCGACTACGGGAGCTCCTACGAGCAGTACTTC. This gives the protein CASSDYGSSYEQYF.

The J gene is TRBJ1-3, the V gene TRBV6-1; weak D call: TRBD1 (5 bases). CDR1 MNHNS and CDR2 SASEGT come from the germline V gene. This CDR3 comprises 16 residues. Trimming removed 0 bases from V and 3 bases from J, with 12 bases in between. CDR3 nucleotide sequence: TGTGCCAGCAGTGAAGCGGGGCCCATTCTTGGAAACACCATATATTTT. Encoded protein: CASSEAGPILGNTIYF.

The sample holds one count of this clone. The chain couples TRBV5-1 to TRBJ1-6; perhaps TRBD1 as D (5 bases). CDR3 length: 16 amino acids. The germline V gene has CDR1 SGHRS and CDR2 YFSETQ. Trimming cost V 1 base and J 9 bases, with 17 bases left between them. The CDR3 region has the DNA TGCGCCAGCAGCTTGAGACCGGGGACTGGCGGTTCACCCCTCCACTTT. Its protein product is CASSLRPGTGGSPLHF.

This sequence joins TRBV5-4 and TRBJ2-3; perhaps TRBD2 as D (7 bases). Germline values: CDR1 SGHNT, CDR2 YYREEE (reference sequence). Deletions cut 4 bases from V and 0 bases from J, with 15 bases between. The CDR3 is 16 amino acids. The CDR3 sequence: CASSRLGGASTDTQYF. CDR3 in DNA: TGTGCCAGCAGCCGGCTGGGGGGGGCCAGCACAGATACGCAGTATTTT.

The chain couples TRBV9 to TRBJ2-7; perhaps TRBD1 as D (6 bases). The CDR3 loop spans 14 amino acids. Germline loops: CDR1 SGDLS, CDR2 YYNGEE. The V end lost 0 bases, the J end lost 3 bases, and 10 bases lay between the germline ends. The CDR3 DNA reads TGTGCCAGCAGCGTAGGGGACACCGACTACGAGCAGTACTTC. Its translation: CASSVGDTDYEQYF.

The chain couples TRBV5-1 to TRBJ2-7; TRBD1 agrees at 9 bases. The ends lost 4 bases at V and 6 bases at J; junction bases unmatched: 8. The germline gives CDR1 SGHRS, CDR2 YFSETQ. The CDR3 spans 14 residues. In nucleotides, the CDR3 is TGCGCCAGCAGCAGACCCGGGACAGGGTCCGAGCAGTACTTC. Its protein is CASSRPGTGSEQYF.

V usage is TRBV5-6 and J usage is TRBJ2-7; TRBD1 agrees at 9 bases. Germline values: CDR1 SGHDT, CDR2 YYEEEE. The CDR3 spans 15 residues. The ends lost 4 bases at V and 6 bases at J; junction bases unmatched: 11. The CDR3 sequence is CASSRWGQGGAEQYF. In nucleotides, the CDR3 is TGTGCCAGCAGCCGGTGGGGACAGGGAGGGGCCGAGCAGTACTTC.

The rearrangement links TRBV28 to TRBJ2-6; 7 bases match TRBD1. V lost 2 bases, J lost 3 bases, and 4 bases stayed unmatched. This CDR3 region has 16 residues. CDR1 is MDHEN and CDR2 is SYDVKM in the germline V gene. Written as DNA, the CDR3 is TGTGCCAGCAGTTTACAGGGGGTGTATGGGGCCAACGTCCTGACTTTC. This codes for CASSLQGVYGANVLTF.

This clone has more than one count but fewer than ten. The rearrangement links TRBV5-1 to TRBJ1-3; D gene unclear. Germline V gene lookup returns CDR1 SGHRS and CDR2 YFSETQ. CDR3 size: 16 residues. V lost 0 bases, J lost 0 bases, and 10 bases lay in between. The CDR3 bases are TGCGCCAGCAGCTTGGAGGTATCGGGCTCTGGAAACACCATATATTTT. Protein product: CASSLEVSGSGNTIYF.

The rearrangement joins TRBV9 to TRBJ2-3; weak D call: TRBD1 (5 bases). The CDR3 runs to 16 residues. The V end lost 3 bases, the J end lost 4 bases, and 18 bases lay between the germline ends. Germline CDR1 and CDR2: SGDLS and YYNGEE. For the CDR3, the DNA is TGTGCCAGCAGCGCCTATCCAGGGTTCTCCGCAGATACGCAGTATTTT. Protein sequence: CASSAYPGFSADTQYF.

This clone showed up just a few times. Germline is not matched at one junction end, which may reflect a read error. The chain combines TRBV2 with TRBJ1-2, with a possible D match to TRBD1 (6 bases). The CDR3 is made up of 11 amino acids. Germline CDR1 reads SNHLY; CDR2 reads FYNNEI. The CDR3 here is CASSEAGAGSF. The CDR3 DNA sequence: TGTGCCAGCAGTGAAGCGGGGGCAGGCTCCTTC. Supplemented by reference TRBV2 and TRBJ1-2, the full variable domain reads EPEVTQTPSHQVTQMGQEVILRCVPISNHLYFYWYRQILGQKVEFLVSFYNNEISEKSEIFDDQFSVERPDGSNFTLKIRSTKLEDSAMYFCASSEAGAGSFGSGTRLTVV.

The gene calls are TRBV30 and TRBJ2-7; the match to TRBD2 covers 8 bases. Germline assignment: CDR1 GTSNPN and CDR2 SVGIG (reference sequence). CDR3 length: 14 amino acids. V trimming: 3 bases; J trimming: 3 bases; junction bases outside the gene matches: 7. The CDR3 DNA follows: TGTGCCTGGAGATTAGCGGGACCCTACTACGAGCAGTACTTC. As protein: CAWRLAGPYYEQYF.

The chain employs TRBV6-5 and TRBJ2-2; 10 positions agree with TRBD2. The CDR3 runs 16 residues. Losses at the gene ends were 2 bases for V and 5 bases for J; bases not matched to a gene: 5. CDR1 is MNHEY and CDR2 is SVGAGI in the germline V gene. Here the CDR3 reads CASSYLSSGRTGELFF. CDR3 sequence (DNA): TGTGCCAGCAGTTACCTATCTAGCGGGAGAACCGGGGAGCTGTTTTTT.

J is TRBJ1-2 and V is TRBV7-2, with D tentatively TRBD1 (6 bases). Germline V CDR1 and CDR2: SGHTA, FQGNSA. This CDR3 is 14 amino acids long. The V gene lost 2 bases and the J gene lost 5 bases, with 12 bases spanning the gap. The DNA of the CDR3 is TGTGCCAGCAGCTTACCTGGGGGCTGGTATGGCTACACCTTC. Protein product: CASSLPGGWYGYTF.

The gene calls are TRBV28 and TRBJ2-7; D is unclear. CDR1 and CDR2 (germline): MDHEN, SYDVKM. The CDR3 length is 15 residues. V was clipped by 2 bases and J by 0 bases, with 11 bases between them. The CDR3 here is CASSLEQLHSYEQYF. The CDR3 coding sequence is TGTGCCAGCAGTTTAGAACAGCTACACTCCTACGAGCAGTACTTC.

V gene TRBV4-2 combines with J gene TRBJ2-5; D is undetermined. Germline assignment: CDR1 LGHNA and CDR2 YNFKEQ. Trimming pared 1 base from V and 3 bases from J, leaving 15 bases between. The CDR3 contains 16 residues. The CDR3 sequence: CASSQGEAMAKETQYF. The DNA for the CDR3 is TGTGCCAGCAGCCAAGGTGAGGCAATGGCCAAAGAGACCCAGTACTTC.

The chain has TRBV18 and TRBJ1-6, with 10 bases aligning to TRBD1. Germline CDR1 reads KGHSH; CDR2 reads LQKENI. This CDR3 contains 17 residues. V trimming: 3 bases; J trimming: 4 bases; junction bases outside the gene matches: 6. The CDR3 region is CASSPSRDRGYNSPLHF. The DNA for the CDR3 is TGTGCCAGCTCACCCTCCCGGGACAGGGGATATAATTCACCCCTCCACTTT.

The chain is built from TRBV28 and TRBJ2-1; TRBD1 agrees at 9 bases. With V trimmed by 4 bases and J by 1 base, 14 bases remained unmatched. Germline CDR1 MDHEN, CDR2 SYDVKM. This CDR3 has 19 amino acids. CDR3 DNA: TGTGCCAGCAGTTCGTCCGGGACAGGGATACTACTATCCTACAATGAGCAGTTCTTC. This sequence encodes CASSSSGTGILLSYNEQFF.

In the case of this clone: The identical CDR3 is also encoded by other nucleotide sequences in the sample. The CDR3 bases are TGTGCCAGCAGCTTGGGGGGGGTCGCGGGCCAGCCCCAGCATTTT. It is translated as CASSLGGVAGQPQHF. The V and J genes are TRBV5-6 and TRBJ1-5; possible D gene TRBD1, 5 bases. This CDR3 is built from 15 residues. V lost 0 bases to trimming and J lost 7 bases, with 14 bases between them. CDR1 is SGHDT and CDR2 is YYEEEE in the germline V gene.